The clone carrying this T cell receptor beta chain was observed many times. As yet, its antigen is unknown. It was the library that attached unique molecular identifiers to individual cDNA molecules. TCRdb used MiXCR to reprocess the RACE reads, holding one entry per CDR3 protein. This sample carries about 380,000 distinct CDR3 sequences, roughly 4.8% of them seen once, and the ten largest clones take over 2%. Per the germline V gene, CDR1 is SGHRS and CDR2 is YFSETQ. V lost 3 bases, J lost 3 bases, and 18 bases lay in between. This CDR3 contains 16 residues. Regarding time point: patch test 1, 2 weeks after DPC sensitization. The sample's treatment: therapeutic diphenylcyclopropenone sensitization with weekly scalp DPC. The data belong to a study of human T cells and chemical hapten exposure. Study in general: On roughly 2 cm by roughly 2 cm of upper inner arm skin, sensitization was performed with 2% DPC. 0.01% DPC was applied to the upper back in patch tests, which were read at 6 days.

General study findings and limits: No change in TCRs above 1 in 1000 frequency was produced by DPC sensitization.

The clonotype originates from a woman aged 45-65 years with alopecia areata. Some clones in this sample may be carry-over from other donors' samples. Source: whole blood, taken in connection with sensitization to the hapten diphenylcyclopropenone (DPC). This chain links TRBV5-1 with TRBJ1-2; D remains unclear. The CDR3: CASSSGPGGSDYGYTF. DNA for the CDR3: TGCGCCAGCAGCTCTGGCCCAGGCGGATCCGACTATGGCTACACCTTC.